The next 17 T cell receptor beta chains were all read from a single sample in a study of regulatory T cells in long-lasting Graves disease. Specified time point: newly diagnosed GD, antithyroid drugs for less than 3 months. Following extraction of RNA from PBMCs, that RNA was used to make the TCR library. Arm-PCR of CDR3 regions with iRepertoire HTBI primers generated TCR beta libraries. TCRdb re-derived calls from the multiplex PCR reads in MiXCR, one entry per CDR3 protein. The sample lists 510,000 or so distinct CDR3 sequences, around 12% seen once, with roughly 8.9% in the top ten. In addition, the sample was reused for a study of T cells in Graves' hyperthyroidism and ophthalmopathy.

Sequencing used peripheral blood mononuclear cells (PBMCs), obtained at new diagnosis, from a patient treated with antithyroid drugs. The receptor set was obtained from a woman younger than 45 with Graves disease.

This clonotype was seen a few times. The CDR3 sequence is CATTGGPDTQYF. In DNA, the CDR3 is TGTGCCACAACGGGGGGACCAGATACGCAGTATTTT. The chain combines TRBV19 with TRBJ2-3; the match to TRBD2 covers 7 bases. Germline V CDR1 and CDR2: LNHDA, SQIVND (reference sequence). V lost 10 bases and J lost 4; bases outside the gene matches: 5. This CDR3 has 12 residues.

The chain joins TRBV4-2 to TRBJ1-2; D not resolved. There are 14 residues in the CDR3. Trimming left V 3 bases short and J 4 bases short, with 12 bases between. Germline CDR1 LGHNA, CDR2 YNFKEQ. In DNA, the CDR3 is TGTGCCAGCAGCCACCAGGCGGCTCTCTATGGCTACACCTTC. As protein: CASSHQAALYGYTF.

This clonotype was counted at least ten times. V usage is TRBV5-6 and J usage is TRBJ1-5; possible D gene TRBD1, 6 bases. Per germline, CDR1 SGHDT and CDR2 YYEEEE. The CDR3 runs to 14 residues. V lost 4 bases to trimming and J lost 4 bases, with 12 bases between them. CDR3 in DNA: TGTGCCAGCAGCACACAGGGTCTAAATCAGCCCCAGCATTTT. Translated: CASSTQGLNQPQHF.

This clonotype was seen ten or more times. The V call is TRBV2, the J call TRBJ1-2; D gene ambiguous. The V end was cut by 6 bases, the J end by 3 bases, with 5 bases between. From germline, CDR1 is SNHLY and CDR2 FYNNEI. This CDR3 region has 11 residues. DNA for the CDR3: TGTGCCAGCAGGCCGGACTATGGCTACACCTTC. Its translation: CASRPDYGYTF.

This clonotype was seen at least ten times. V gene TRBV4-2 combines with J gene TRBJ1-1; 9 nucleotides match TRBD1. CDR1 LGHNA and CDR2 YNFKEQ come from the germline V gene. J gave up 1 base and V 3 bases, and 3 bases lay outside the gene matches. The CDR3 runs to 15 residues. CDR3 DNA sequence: TGTGCCAGCAGCCACCCGGGACAGGGGAACACTGAAGCTTTCTTT. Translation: CASSHPGQGNTEAFF.

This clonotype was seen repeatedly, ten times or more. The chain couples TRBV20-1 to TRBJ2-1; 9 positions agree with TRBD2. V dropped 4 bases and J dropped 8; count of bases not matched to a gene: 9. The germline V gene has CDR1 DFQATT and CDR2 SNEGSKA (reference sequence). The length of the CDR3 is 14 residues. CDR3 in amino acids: CSAISLGLAHEQFF. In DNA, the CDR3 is TGCAGTGCTATTAGTCTAGGACTAGCGCATGAGCAGTTCTTC.

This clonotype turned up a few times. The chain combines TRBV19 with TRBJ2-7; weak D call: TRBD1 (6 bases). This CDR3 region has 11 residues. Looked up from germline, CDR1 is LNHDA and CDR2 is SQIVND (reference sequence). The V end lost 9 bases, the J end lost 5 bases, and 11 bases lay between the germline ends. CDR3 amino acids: CASGDRHEQYF. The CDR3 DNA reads TGTGCCAGCGGAGACAGGCACGAGCAGTACTTC.

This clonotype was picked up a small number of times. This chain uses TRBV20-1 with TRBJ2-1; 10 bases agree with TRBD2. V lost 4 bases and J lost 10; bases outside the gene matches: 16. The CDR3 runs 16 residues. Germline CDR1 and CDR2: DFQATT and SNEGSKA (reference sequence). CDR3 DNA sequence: TGCAGTGCTACAATTAGCGGGAGGTCCAGCCGTCGGGAGCAGTTCTTC. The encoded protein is CSATISGRSSRREQFF.

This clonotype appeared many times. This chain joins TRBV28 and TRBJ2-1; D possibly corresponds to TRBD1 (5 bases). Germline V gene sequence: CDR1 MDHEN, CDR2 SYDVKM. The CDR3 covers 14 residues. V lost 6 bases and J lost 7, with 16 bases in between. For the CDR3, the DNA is TGTGCCAGCAGCCGCGACAGACTTTCAAATGAGCAGTTCTTC. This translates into CASSRDRLSNEQFF.

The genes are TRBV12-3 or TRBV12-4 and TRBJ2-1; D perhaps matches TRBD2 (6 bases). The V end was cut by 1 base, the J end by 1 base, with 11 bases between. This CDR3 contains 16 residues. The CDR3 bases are TGTGCCAGCAGTTTAGGGAGGGAGGCTTCCTACAATGAGCAGTTCTTC. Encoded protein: CASSLGREASYNEQFF.

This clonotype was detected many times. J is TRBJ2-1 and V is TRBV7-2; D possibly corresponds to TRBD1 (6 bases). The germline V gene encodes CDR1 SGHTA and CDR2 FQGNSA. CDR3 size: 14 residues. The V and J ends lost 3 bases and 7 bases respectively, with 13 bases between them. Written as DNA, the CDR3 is TGTGCCAGCAGCTTTTTCCAGGGGAGTAATGAGCAGTTCTTC. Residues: CASSFFQGSNEQFF.

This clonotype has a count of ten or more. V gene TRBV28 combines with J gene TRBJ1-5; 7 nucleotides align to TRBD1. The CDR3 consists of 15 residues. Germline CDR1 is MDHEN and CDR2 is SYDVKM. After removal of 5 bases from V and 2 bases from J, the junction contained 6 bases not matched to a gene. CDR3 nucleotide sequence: TGTGCCAGCAGTAGAGAAGGACAGGGCAATCAGCCCCAGCATTTT. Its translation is CASSREGQGNQPQHF.

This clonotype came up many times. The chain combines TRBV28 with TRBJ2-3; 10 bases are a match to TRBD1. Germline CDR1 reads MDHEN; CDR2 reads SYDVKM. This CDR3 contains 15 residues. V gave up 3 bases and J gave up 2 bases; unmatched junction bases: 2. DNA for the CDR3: TGTGCCAGCAGTTTTGGGACAGGGGACACAGATACGCAGTATTTT. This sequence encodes CASSFGTGDTDTQYF.

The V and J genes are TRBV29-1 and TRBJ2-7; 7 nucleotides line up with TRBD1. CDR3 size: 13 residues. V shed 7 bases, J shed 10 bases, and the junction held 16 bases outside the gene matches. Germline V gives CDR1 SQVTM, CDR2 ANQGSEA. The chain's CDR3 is CSASTGATGDQYF. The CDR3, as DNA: TGCAGCGCTTCCACAGGGGCCACCGGAGACCAGTACTTC.

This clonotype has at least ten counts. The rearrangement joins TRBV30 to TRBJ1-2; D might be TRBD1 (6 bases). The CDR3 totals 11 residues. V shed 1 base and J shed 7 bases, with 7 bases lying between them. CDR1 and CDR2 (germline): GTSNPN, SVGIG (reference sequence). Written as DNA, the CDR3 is TGTGCCTGGAGTGACAGGGCTGGCTACACCTTC. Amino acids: CAWSDRAGYTF.

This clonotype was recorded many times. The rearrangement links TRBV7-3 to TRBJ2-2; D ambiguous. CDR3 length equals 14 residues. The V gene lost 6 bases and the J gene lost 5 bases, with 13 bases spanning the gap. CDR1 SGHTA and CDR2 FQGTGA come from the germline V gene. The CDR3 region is CASRTRARTGELFF. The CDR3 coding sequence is TGTGCCAGCAGAACAAGGGCCAGGACCGGGGAGCTGTTTTTT.

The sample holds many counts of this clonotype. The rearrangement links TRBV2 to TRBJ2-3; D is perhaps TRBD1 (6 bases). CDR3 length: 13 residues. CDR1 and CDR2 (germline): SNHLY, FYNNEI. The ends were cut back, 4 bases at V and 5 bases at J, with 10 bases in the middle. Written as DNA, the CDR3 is TGTGCCAGCAGTGTTAGGGGGATAGATACGCAGTATTTT. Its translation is CASSVRGIDTQYF.